The 17 T cell receptor beta chains reported below all come from one sample, sequenced in a study of monozygotic twins with inflammatory bowel disease. No DNA is given; TCRdb re-called the 5' RACE reads and lists each CDR3 protein once. The repertoire shows some 150,000 distinct CDR3 sequences; the top ten hold 0.95% to 1.5%. Material: blood. These receptors were taken from a human donor with ulcerative colitis or Crohn's disease, or a healthy co-twin of an affected twin (not recorded which).

The V and J genes are TRBV3-1 and TRBJ2-5; the D call of TRBD2 rests on TCRdb alone, since no DNA is present to check it. Germline CDR1 and CDR2: LGHDT and YNNKEL (reference sequence). The CDR3 runs to 14 residues. CDR3 sequence reads: CASSQERGLGSQYF.

The V gene is TRBV4-1, the J gene TRBJ2-1; absent DNA, TCRdb's TRBD1 call cannot be checked. Germline loops: CDR1 MGHRA, CDR2 YSYEKL. CDR3 length: 16 residues. This CDR3 is CASSQDFSRSPFEQFF.

The chain carries TRBV7-3 and TRBJ2-2; the TCRdb D gene call, TRBD2, has no DNA to confirm it. This CDR3 has 16 amino acids. From germline, CDR1 is SGHTA and CDR2 FQGTGA. The CDR3 loop is CASSSLAGGFDGELFF.

The chain joins TRBV13 to TRBJ2-1; TCRdb calls TRBD1, which cannot be checked without DNA. This CDR3 region has 12 residues. Germline-derived CDR1 and CDR2 are PRHDT and FYEKMQ (reference sequence). The CDR3: CASSHRANEQFF.

This sequence joins TRBV4-2 and TRBJ2-1; as DNA is missing, the TRBD2 call by TCRdb cannot be tested. The length of the CDR3 is 19 residues. Germline V gives CDR1 LGHNA, CDR2 YNFKEQ. The CDR3 loop reads CASSPGGMAGRIAYNEQFF.

Here the CDR3 reads CSVGAWRTGYNEQFF. The chain employs TRBV29-1 and TRBJ2-1; TCRdb calls TRBD1, which cannot be checked without DNA. Per the germline V gene, CDR1 is SQVTM and CDR2 is ANQGSEA. The CDR3 totals 15 residues.

This chain links TRBV10-2 with TRBJ1-2; the TCRdb call, TRBD1, lacks DNA for checking. The germline V gene encodes CDR1 WSHSY and CDR2 SAAADI. The CDR3 has 13 residues. CDR3 in amino acids: CASSSRGGYGYTF.

The chain uses TRBV28 and TRBJ1-5; without DNA, the TCRdb call of TRBD1 cannot be checked. The CDR3 spans 13 residues. Germline V CDR1 and CDR2: MDHEN, SYDVKM. The CDR3 protein is CASTDRADQPQHF.

J is TRBJ2-6 and V is TRBV18. Looked up from germline, CDR1 is KGHSH and CDR2 is LQKENI. This CDR3 has 16 amino acids. The CDR3 is CASSPGVRSGANVLTF.

The chain employs TRBV20-1 and TRBJ1-4. This CDR3 has 12 residues. From germline, CDR1 is DFQATT and CDR2 SNEGSKA (reference sequence). CDR3 region: CSARDLSEKLFF.

The CDR3 region is CSASISRLAVQYTQYF. V gene TRBV20-1 combines with J gene TRBJ2-3; TCRdb indicates TRBD2, and absent DNA this call remains unverified. This CDR3 is built from 16 residues. Per germline, CDR1 DFQATT and CDR2 SNEGSKA (reference sequence).

The chain has TRBV6-5 and TRBJ1-2; TCRdb selects TRBD1, and the lack of DNA leaves this call unchecked. The CDR3 sequence is 15 residues long. CDR1 MNHEY and CDR2 SVGAGI come from the germline V gene. Here the CDR3 reads CASSYPSGGVDGYTF.

The V gene is TRBV10-3, the J gene TRBJ1-5; TCRdb names TRBD1, which stays unverified in the absence of DNA. CDR1 is ENHRY, CDR2 SYGVKD, per germline. This CDR3 is 14 amino acids long. This CDR3 reads CAISDGTGRQPQHF.

The V call is TRBV12-3 or TRBV12-4, the J call TRBJ2-2; as DNA is missing, the TRBD2 call by TCRdb cannot be tested. The CDR3 length is 13 residues. CDR3 protein: CASSLGRTGELFF.

The chain links TRBV20-1 to TRBJ2-7; TCRdb's D gene call, TRBD1, goes unchecked for lack of DNA. The V gene's germline CDR1 is DFQATT and CDR2 SNEGSKA (reference sequence). The CDR3 totals 16 residues. The CDR3 protein is CSARGYRDSDSYEQYF.

The chain couples TRBV11-2 to TRBJ2-2. Germline values: CDR1 SGHAT, CDR2 FQNNGV. CDR3 length equals 13 residues. The CDR3 is CASSFDYTGELFF.

This chain connects TRBV18 to TRBJ1-2; TCRdb's assignment of TRBD1 cannot be checked, as there is no DNA. CDR1 and CDR2 from the germline V gene are KGHSH and LQKENI. There are 15 residues in the CDR3. CDR3: CASSPGQGEWHGYTF.